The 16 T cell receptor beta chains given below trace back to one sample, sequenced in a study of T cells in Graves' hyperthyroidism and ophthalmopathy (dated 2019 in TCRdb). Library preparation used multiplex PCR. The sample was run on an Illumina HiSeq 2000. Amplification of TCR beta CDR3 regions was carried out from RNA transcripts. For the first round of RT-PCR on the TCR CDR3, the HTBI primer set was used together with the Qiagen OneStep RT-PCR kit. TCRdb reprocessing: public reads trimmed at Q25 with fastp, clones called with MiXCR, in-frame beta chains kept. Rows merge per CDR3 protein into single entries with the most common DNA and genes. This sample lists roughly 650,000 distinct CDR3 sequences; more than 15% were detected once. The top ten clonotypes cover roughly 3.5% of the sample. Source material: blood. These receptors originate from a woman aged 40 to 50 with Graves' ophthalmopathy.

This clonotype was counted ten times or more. The CDR3 loop reads CASSSQPTGGAKNIQYF. In DNA form, the CDR3 reads TGCGCCAGCAGCTCCCAACCAACAGGGGGAGCCAAAAACATTCAGTACTTC. This chain connects TRBV5-1 to TRBJ2-4; 8 bases are shared with TRBD1. Germline CDR1 reads SGHRS; CDR2 reads YFSETQ. The CDR3 totals 17 residues. Trimming removed 3 bases from V and 0 bases from J; junction bases left unmatched: 8.

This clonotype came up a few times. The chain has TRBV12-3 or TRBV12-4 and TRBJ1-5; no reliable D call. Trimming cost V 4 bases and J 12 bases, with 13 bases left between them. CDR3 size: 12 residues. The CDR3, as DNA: TGTGCCAGCAGTTCGCCCCCAGGTGGCCAGCATTTT. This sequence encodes CASSSPPGGQHF.

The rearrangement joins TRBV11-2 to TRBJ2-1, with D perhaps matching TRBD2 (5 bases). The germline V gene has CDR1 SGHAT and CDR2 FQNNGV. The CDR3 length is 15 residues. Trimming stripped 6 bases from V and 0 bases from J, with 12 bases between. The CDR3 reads CASRLSGSSYNEQFF. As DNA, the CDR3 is TGTGCCAGCAGATTATCGGGAAGCTCCTACAATGAGCAGTTCTTC.

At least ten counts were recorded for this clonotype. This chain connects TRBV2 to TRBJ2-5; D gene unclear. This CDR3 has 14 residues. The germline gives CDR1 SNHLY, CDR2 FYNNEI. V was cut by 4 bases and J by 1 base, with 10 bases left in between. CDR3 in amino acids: CASSVPRSQETQYF. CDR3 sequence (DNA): TGTGCCAGCAGTGTACCTCGAAGCCAAGAGACCCAGTACTTC.

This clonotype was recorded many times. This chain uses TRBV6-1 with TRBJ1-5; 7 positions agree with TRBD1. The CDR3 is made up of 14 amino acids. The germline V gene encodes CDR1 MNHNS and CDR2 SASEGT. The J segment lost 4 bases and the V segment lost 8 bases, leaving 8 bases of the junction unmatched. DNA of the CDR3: TGTGCCAGCCAAGGGGGCCGTCGGAATCAGCCCCAGCATTTT. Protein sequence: CASQGGRRNQPQHF.

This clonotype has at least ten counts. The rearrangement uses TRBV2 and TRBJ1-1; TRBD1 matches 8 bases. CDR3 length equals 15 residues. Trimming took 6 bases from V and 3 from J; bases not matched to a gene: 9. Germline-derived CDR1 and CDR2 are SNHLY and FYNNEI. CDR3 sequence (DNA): TGTGCCAGCAGCAGGACAGGGACCGGGCACACTGAAGCTTTCTTT. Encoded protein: CASSRTGTGHTEAFF.

This chain's CDR3 is CASSAGTSGSSTDTQYF. The CDR3 coding sequence is TGTGCCAGCAGCGCAGGGACTAGCGGGTCCAGCACAGATACGCAGTATTTT. The chain links TRBV7-2 to TRBJ2-3, with 12 nucleotides matching TRBD2. The V gene's germline CDR1 is SGHTA and CDR2 FQGNSA. The length of the CDR3 is 17 residues. V shed 5 bases, J shed 0 bases, and the junction held 6 bases outside the gene matches.

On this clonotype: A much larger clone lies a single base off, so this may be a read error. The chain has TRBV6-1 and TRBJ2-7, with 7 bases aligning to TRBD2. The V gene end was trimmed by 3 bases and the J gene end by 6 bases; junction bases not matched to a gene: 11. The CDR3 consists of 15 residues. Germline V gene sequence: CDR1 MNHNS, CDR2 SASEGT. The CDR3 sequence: CASSESRDYPFEQYF. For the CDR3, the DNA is TGTGCCAGCAGTGAGTCCCGGGACTACCCGTTCGAGCAGTACTTC.

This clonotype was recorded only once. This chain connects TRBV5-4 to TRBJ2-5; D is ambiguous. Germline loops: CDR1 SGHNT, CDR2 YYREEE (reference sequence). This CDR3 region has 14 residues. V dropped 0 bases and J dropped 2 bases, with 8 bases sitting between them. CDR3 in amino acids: CASSLADLQETQYF. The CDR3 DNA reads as TGTGCCAGCAGCTTGGCGGATCTACAAGAGACCCAGTACTTC.

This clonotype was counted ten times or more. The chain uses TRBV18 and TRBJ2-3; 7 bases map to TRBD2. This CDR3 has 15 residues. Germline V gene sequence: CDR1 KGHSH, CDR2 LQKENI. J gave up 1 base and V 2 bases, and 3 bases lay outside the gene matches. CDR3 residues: CASSPAGDGTDTQYF. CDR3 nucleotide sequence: TGTGCCAGCTCACCAGCGGGAGACGGCACAGATACGCAGTATTTT.

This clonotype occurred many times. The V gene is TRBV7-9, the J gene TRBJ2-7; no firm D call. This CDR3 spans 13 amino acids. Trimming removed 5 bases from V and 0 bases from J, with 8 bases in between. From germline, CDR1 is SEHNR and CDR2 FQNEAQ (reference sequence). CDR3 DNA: TGTGCCAGCAGCAAACCCAGCTCCTACGAGCAGTACTTC. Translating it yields CASSKPSSYEQYF.

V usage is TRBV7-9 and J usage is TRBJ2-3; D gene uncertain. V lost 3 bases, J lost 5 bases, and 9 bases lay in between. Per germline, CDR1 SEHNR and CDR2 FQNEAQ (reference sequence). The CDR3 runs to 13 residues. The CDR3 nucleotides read TGTGCCAGCAGCTTGTTGCTGGGAGATACGCAGTATTTT. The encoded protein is CASSLLLGDTQYF.

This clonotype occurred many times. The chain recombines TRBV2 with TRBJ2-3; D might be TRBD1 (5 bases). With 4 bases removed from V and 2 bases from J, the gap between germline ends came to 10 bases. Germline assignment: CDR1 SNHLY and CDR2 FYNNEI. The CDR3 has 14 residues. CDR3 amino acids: CASSGGHYTDTQYF. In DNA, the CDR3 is TGTGCCAGCAGTGGTGGACACTACACAGATACGCAGTATTTT.

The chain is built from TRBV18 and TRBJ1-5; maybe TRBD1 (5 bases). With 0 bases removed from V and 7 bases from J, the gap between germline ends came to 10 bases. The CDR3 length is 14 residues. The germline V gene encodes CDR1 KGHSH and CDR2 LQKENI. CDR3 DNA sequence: TGTGCCAGCTCACCACCGGGGGGAGGACAGCCCCAGCATTTT. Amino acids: CASSPPGGGQPQHF.

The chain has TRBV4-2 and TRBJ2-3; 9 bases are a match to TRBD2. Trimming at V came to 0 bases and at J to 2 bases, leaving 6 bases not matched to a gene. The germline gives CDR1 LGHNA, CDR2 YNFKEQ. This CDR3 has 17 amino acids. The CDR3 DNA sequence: TGTGCCAGCAGCCAAGAGTGGCGGGGGGGGAACACAGATACGCAGTATTTT. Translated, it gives CASSQEWRGGNTDTQYF.

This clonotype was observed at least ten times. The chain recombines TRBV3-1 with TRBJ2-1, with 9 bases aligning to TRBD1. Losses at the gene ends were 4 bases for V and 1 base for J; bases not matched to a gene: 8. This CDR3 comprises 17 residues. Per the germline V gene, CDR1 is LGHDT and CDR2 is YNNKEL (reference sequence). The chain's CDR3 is CASSPDSGTGSYNEQFF. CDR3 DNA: TGTGCCAGCAGCCCAGATTCCGGGACAGGGTCCTACAATGAGCAGTTCTTC.